This entry features one TCR beta chain sequence. The entry originates in a study of blood T cell repertoires in COVID-19. Study as a whole: Nucleic acid was either cDNA or gDNA, and it came from T cells, B-cell-depleted T cells, or PBMCs.

Participants were aged about 18 to 100 years from around 24 US areas. Exposed study participants had met a COVID-19 case within 2 weeks before entry. Original analysis: Nucleated cell number was recorded as an estimate derived from reference gene primer amplification. Repertoires were generated with immunoSEQ multiplex PCR, while TCRdb's copy carries only in-frame clones and drops some. The D gene and trimming were derived from the DNA, and the V and J assignments and clone size from that table. This table has around 320,000 clones, 85% to 95% appearing once. Sample: PBMCs or T cells enriched from blood (not recorded which). This receptor was identified in a woman aged 30 to 39 who had been exposed to COVID-19.

The CDR3 sequence is CASSVQGKMNTEAFF. CDR3 sequence (DNA): TGTGCCAGCAGCGTACAGGGAAAAATGAACACTGAAGCTTTCTTT. The chain combines TRBV9 with TRBJ1-1; possible D gene TRBD1, 5 bases. Germline assignment: CDR1 SGDLS and CDR2 YYNGEE. CDR3 length: 15 residues. Deletions cut 1 base from V and 0 bases from J, with 10 bases between.